This TCR beta chain comes out of a study of blood T cell repertoires in COVID-19. In the original workflow: Cell counts per sample came from amplifying reference gene primers. Method: immunoSEQ multiplex PCR; TCRdb's copy keeps in-frame clones and lacks some. V and J calls plus clone size are reproduced from that table; the DNA served to infer D and trimming. Of 250,000 or so clones in the sample, almost 90% were seen once. In germline, CDR1 is SEHNR, CDR2 FQNEAQ (reference sequence). V was clipped by 1 base and J by 7 bases, with 10 bases between them. This CDR3 region has 13 residues. The sequenced sample consisted of peripheral blood. This clonotype was obtained from a woman aged 60-70 years with COVID-19, enrolled during active disease. The genes are TRBV7-9 and TRBJ1-1; D possibly corresponds to TRBD1 (6 bases). CDR3 residues: CASSLVPRGEAFF. CDR3 coding DNA: TGTGCCAGCAGCTTAGTACCCAGGGGTGAAGCTTTCTTT.